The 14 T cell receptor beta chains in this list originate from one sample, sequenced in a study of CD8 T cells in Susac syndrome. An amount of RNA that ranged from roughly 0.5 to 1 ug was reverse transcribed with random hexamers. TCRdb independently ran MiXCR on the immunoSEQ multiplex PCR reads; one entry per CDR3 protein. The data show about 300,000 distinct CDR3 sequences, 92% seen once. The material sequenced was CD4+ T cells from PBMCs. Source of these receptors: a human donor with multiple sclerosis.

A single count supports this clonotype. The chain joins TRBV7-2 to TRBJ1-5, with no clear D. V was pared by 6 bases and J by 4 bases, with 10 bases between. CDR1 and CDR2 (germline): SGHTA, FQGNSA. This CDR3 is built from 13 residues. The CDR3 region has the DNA TGTGCCAGCAGGCTATGGGAGAATCAGCCCCAGCATTTT. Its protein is CASRLWENQPQHF.

This chain's CDR3 is CSASRDRGYEQYF. CDR3 nucleotides: TGCAGTGCTAGCAGGGACAGGGGATACGAGCAGTACTTC. This chain joins TRBV20-1 and TRBJ2-7, with 10 nucleotides matching TRBD1. CDR1 and CDR2 from the germline V gene are DFQATT and SNEGSKA (reference sequence). The CDR3 is 13 amino acids. Losses at the gene ends were 3 bases for V and 4 bases for J; bases not matched to a gene: 3.

As DNA, the CDR3 is TGCAGTGCTAGCCGCCCGGGACTAGCGGGAGTCTACGAGCAGTACTTC. Translating gives CSASRPGLAGVYEQYF. This chain uses TRBV20-1 with TRBJ2-7, with TRBD2 matching over 14 bases. Germline CDR1 and CDR2: DFQATT and SNEGSKA (reference sequence). The CDR3 consists of 16 residues. Unmatched junction bases numbered 7, after V lost 3 bases and J lost 3 bases.

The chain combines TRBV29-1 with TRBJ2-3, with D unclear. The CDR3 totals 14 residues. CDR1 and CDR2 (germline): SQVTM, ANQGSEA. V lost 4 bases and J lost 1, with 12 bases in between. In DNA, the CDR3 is TGCAGCGTTGCGGGCGGTGTGGGCACAGATACGCAGTATTTT. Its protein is CSVAGGVGTDTQYF.

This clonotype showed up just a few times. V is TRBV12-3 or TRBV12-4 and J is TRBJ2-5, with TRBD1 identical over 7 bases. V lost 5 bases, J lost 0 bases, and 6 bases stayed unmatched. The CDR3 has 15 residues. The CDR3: CASSLRQGNQETQYF. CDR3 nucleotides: TGTGCCAGCAGTCTCCGACAGGGAAACCAAGAGACCCAGTACTTC.

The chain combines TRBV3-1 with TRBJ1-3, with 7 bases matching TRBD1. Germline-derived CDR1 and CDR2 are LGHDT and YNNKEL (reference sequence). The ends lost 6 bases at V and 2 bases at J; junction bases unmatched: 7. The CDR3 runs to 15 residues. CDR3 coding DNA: TGTGCCAGCAGATCAGGGGGAGGGACTGGAAACACCATATATTTT. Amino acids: CASRSGGGTGNTIYF. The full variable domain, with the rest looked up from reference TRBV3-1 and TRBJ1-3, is DTAVSQTPKYLVTQMGNDKSIKCEQNLGHDTMYWYKQDSKKFLKIMFSYNNKELIINETVPNRFSPKSPDKAHLNLHINSLELGDSAVYFCASRSGGGTGNTIYFGEGSWLTVV.

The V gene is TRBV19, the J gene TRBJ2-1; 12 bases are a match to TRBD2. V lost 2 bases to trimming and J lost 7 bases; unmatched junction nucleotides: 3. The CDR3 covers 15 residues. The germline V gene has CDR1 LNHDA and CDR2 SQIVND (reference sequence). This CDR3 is CASSILTSGRNEQFF. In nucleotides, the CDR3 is TGTGCCAGTAGTATACTCACTAGCGGGAGGAATGAGCAGTTCTTC.

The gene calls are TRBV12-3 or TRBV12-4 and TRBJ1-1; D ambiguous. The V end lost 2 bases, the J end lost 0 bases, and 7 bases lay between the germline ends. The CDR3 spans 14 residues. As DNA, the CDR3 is TGTGCCAGCAGTTTAAGGACGATGAACACTGAAGCTTTCTTT. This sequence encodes CASSLRTMNTEAFF.

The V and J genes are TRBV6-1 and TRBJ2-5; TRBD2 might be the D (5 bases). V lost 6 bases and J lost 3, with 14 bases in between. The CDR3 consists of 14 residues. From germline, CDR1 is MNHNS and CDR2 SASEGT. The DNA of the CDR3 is TGTGCCAGCAGCCGGGATTTCGGGAAAGAGACCCAGTACTTC. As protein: CASSRDFGKETQYF.

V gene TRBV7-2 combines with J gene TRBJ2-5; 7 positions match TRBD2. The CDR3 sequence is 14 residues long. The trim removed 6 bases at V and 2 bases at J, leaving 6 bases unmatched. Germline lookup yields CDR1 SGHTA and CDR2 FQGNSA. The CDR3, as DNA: TGTGCCAGCAGTCGACTAGCACCACAAGAGACCCAGTACTTC. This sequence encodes CASSRLAPQETQYF. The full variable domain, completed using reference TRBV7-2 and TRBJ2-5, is GAGVSQSPSNKVTEKGKDVELRCDPISGHTALYWYRQSLGQGLEFLIYFQGNSAPDKSGLPSDRFSAERTGGSVSTLTIQRTQQEDSAVYLCASSRLAPQETQYFGPGTRLLVL.

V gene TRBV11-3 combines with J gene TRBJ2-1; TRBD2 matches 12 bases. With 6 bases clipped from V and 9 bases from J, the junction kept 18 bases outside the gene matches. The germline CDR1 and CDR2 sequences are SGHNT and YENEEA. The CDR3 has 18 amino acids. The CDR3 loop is CASSKIAPSGGAGSEQFF. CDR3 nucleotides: TGTGCCAGCAGTAAAATAGCCCCTAGCGGGGGGGCGGGTAGTGAGCAGTTCTTC.

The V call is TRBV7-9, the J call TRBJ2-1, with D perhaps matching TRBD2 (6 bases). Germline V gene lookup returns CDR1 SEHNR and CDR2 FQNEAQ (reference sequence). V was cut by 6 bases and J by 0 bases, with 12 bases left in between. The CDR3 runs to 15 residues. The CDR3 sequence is CASRLKGGSYNEQFF. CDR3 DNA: TGTGCCAGCAGACTAAAGGGAGGCTCCTACAATGAGCAGTTCTTC. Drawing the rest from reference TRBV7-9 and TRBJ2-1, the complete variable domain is DTGVSQNPRHKITKRGQNVTFRCDPISEHNRLYWYRQTLGQGPEFLTYFQNEAQLEKSRLLSDRFSAERPKGSFSTLEIQRTEQGDSAMYLCASRLKGGSYNEQFFGPGTRLTVL.

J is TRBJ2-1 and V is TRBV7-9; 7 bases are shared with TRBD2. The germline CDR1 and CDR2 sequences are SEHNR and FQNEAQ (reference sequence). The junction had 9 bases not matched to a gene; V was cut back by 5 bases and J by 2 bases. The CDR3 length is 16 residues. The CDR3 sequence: CASSPRLASPYNEQFF. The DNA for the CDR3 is TGTGCCAGCAGCCCGCGACTAGCCTCACCCTACAATGAGCAGTTCTTC. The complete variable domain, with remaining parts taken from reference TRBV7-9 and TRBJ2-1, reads DTGVSQNPRHKITKRGQNVTFRCDPISEHNRLYWYRQTLGQGPEFLTYFQNEAQLEKSRLLSDRFSAERPKGSFSTLEIQRTEQGDSAMYLCASSPRLASPYNEQFFGPGTRLTVL.

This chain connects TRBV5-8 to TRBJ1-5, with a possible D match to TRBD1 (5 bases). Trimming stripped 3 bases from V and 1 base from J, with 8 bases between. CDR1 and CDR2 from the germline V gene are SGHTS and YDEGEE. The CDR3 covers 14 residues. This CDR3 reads CASSYDRSNQPQHF. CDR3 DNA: TGTGCCAGCAGCTATGACAGAAGCAATCAGCCCCAGCATTTT.